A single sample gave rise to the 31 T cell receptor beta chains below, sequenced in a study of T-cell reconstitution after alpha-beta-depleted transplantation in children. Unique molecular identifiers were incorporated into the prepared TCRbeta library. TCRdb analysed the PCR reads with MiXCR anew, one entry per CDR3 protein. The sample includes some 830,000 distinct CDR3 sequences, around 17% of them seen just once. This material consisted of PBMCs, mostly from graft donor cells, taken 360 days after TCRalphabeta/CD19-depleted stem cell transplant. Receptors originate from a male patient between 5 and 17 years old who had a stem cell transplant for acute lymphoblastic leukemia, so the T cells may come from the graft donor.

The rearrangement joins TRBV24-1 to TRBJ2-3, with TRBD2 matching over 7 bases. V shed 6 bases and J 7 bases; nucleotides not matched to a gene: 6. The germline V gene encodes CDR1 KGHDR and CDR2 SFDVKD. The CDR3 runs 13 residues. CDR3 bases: TGTGCCACCAGTAGCGGGGCCTCATATACGCAGTATTTT. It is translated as CATSSGASYTQYF.

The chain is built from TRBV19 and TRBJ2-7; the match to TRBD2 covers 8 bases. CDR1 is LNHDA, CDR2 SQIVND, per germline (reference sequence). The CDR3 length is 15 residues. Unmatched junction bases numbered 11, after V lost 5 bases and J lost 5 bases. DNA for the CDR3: TGTGCCAGTAGTCCGACGACTAGCGAGGGGGACGAGCAGTACTTC. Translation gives CASSPTTSEGDEQYF.

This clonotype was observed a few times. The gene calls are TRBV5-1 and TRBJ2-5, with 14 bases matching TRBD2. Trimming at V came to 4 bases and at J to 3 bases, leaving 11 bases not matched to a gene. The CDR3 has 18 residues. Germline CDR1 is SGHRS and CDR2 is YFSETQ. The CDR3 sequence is CASSPTRRGLAGEETQYF. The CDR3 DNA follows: TGCGCCAGCAGCCCTACGCGACGGGGACTAGCGGGGGAAGAGACCCAGTACTTC.

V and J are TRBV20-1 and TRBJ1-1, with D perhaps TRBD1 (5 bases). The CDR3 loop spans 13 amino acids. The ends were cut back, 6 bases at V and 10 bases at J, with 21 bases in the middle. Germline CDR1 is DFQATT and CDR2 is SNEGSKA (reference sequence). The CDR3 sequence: CSATDLGVVVAFF. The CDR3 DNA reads TGCAGTGCCACGGACCTGGGGGTGGTTGTAGCTTTCTTT.

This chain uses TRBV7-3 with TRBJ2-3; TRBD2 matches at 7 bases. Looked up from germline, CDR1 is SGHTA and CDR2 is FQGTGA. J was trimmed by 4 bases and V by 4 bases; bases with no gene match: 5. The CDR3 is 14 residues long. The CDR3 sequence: CASSSSGGADTQYF. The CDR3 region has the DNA TGTGCCAGCAGCTCTAGCGGAGGTGCAGATACGCAGTATTTT.

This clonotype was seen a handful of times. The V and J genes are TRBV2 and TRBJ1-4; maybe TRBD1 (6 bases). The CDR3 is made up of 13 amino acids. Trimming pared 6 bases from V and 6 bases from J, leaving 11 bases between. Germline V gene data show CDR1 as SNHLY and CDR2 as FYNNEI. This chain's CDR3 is CASRRTAYEKLFF. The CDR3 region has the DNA TGTGCCAGCAGGAGGACAGCATATGAAAAACTGTTTTTT.

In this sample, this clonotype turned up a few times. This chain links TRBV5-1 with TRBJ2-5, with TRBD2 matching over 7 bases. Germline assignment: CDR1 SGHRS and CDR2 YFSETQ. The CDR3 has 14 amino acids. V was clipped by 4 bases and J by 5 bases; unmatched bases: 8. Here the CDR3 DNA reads TGCGCCAGCAGCCTCACTAGCGCCGGGGAGACCCAGTACTTC. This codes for CASSLTSAGETQYF.

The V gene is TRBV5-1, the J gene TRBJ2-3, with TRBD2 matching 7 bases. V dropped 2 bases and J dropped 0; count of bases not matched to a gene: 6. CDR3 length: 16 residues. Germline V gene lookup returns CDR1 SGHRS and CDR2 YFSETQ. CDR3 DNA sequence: TGCGCCAGCAGCTTTCTAGCGGTGCATAGCACAGATACGCAGTATTTT. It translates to CASSFLAVHSTDTQYF.

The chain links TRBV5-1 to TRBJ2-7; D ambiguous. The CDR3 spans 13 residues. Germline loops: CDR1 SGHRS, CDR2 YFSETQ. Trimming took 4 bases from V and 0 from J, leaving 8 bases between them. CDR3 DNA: TGCGCCAGCAGCGAGGAAATCTCCTACGAGCAGTACTTC. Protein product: CASSEEISYEQYF.

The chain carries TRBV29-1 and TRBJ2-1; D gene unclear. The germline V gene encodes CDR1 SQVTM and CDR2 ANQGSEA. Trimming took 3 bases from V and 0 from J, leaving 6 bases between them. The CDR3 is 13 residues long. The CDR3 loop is CSVDSTSYNEQFF. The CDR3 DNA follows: TGCAGCGTTGACTCGACCTCCTACAATGAGCAGTTCTTC.

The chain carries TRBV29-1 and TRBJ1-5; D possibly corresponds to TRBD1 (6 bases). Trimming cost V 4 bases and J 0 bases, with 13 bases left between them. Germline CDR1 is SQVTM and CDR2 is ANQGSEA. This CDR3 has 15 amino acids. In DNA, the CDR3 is TGCAGCGTTGTAAGCAGGGGAGGTAGCAATCAGCCCCAGCATTTT. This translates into CSVVSRGGSNQPQHF.

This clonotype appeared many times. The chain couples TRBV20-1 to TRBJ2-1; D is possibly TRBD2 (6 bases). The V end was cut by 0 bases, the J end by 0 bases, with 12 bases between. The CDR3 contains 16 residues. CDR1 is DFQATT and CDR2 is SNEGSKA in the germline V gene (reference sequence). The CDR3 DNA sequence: TGCAGTGCTAGAGATCTGGGGGAGGTCTCCTACAATGAGCAGTTCTTC. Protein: CSARDLGEVSYNEQFF.

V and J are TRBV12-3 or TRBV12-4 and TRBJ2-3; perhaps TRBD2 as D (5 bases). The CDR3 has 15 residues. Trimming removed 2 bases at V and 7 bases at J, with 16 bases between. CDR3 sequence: CASSLRSSPTNTQYF. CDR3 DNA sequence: TGTGCCAGCAGTTTAAGGTCTAGCCCGACAAATACGCAGTATTTT.

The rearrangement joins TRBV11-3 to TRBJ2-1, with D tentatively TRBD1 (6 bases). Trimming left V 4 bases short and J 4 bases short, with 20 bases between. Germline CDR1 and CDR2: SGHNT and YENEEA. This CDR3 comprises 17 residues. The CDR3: CASSSGAPTGIYNEQFF. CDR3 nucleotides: TGTGCCAGCAGCTCCGGGGCTCCGACAGGAATTTACAATGAGCAGTTCTTC.

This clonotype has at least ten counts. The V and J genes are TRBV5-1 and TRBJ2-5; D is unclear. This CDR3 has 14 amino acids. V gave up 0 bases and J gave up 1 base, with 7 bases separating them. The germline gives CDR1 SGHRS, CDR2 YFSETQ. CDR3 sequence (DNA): TGCGCCAGCAGCTTGGGGGCGGTCCAAGAGACCCAGTACTTC. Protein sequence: CASSLGAVQETQYF.

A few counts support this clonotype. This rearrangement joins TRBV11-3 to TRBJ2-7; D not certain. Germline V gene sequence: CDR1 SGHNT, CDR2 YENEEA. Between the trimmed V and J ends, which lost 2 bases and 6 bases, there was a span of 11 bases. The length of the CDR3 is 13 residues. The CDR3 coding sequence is TGTGCCAGCAGCTTAAAGGCTTCCGGCGAGCAGTACTTC. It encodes CASSLKASGEQYF.

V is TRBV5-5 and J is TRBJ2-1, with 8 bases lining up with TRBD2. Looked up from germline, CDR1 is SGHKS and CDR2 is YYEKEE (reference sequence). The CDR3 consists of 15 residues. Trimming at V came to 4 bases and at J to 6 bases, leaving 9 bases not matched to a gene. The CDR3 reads CASSRLKTSVNEQFF. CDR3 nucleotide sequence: TGTGCCAGCAGCCGCTTAAAGACTAGCGTCAATGAGCAGTTCTTC.

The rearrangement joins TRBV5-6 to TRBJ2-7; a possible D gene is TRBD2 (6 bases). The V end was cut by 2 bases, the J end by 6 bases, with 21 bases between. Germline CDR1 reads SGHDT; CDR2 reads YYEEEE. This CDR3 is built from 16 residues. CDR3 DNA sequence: TGTGCCAGCAGCTTTATAAGGTCGGGAGAAGTAGGCGAGCAGTACTTC. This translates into CASSFIRSGEVGEQYF. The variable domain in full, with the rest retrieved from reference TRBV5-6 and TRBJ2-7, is DAGVTQSPTHLIKTRGQQVTLRCSPKSGHDTVSWYQQALGQGPQFIFQYYEEEERQRGNFPDRFSGHQFPNYSSELNVNALLLGDSALYLCASSFIRSGEVGEQYFGPGTRLTVT.

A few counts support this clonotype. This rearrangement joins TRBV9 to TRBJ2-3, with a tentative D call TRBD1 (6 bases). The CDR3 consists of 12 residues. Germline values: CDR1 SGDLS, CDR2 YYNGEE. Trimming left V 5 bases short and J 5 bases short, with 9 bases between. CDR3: CASRDSGDTQYF. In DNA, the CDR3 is TGTGCCAGCAGGGACAGCGGAGATACGCAGTATTTT.

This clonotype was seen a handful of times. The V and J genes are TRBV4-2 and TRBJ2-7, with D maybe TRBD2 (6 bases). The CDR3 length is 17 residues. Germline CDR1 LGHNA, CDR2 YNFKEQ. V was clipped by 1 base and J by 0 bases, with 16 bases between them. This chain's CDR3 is CASSQGAGSFNSYEQYF. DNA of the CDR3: TGTGCCAGCAGCCAAGGGGCGGGATCCTTTAACTCCTACGAGCAGTACTTC.

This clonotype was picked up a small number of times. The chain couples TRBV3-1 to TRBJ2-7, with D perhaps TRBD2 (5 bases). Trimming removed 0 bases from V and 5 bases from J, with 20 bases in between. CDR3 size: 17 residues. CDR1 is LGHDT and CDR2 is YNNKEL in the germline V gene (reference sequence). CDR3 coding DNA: TGTGCCAGCAGCCAAGATAGAGGAGGTGGAGTTAGCCACGAGCAGTACTTC. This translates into CASSQDRGGGVSHEQYF.

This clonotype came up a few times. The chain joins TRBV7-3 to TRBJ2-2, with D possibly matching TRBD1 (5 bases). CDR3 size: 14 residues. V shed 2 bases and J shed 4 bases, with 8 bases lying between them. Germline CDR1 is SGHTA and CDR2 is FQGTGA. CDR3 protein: CASSLHGATGELFF. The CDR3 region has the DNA TGTGCCAGCAGCTTACATGGGGCCACCGGGGAGCTGTTTTTT. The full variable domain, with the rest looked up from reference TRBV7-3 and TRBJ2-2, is GAGVSQTPSNKVTEKGKYVELRCDPISGHTALYWYRQSLGQGPEFLIYFQGTGAADDSGLPNDRFFAVRPEGSVSTLKIQRTERGDSAVYLCASSLHGATGELFFGEGSRLTVL.

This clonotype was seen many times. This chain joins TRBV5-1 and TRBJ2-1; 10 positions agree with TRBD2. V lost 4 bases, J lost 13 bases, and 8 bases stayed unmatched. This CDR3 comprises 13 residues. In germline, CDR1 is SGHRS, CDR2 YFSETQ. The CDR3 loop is CASSPIAGGDQFF. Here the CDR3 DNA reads TGCGCCAGCAGCCCAATAGCGGGAGGCGATCAGTTCTTC.

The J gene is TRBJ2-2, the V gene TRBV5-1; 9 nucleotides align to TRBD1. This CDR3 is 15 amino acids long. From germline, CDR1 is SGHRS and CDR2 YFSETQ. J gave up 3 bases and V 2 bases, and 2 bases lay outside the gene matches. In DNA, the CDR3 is TGCGCCAGCAGCTTACAGGGGGCGGACACCGGGGAGCTGTTTTTT. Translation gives CASSLQGADTGELFF.

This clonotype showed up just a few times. The CDR3 here is CASSSTDYYNEQFF. The CDR3 DNA reads as TGTGCCAGCAGTTCCACGGATTACTACAATGAGCAGTTCTTC. This chain uses TRBV27 with TRBJ2-1; D is unclear. The CDR3 loop spans 14 amino acids. V was shortened by 4 bases and J by 3 bases, with 10 bases between the two germline ends. Germline assignment: CDR1 MNHEY and CDR2 SMNVEV (reference sequence).

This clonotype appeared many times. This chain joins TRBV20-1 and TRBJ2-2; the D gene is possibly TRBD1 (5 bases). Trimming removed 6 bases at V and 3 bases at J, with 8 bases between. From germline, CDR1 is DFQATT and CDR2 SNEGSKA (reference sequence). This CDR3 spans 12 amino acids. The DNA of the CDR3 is TGCAGTGCGGGGCGCTACACCGGGGAGCTGTTTTTT. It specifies CSAGRYTGELFF.

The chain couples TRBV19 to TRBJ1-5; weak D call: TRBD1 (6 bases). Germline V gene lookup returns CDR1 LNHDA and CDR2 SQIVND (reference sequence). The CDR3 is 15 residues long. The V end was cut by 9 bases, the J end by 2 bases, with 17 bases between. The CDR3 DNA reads TGTGCCAGCACCCGGCTACAGGGAGGCAATCAGCCCCAGCATTTT. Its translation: CASTRLQGGNQPQHF.

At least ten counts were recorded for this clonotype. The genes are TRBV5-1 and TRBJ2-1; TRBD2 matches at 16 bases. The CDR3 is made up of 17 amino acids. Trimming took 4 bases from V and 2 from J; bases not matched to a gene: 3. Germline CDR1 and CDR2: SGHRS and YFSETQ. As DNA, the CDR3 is TGCGCCAGCAGCCCCGGGACTAGCGGGAGGGCCTACAATGAGCAGTTCTTC. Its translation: CASSPGTSGRAYNEQFF.

This CDR3 is CASSQGLTSYGRTGELFF. The CDR3 DNA sequence: TGCGCCAGCAGCCAAGGATTGACTAGTTATGGGAGGACCGGGGAGCTGTTTTTT. The chain joins TRBV4-1 to TRBJ2-2; TRBD2 is a possible D gene (6 bases). The CDR3 contains 18 residues. V lost 1 base, J lost 5 bases, and 20 bases lay in between. The germline V gene encodes CDR1 MGHRA and CDR2 YSYEKL.

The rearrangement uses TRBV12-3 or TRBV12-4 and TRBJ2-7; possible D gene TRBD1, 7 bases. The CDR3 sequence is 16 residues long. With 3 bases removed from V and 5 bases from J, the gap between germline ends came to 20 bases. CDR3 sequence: CASSLRSRQGGNEQYF. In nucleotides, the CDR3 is TGTGCCAGCAGTTTGAGATCCAGACAGGGAGGCAACGAGCAGTACTTC.

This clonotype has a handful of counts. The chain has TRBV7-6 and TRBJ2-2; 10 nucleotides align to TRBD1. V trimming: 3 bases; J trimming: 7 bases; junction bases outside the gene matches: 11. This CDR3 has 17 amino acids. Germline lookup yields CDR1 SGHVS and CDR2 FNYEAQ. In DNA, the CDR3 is TGTGCCAGCAGCTTTCCCCGGGACAGGGGTATTTTCGGGGAGCTGTTTTTT. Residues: CASSFPRDRGIFGELFF.